Given below is one T cell receptor beta chain in context. Its antigen is unknown. The data derive from a study of CD4 T cells in relation to SARS-CoV-2 and coronaviruses. Before the COVID-19 pandemic, during about 2010-2018, CD4+ T cells were taken from unexposed donors. CD4+ T cells were isolated from the cells after more than nine days of culture. The CDR3 is made up of 15 amino acids. Trimming removed 5 bases from V and 5 bases from J; junction bases left unmatched: 5. Germline assignment: CDR1 SEHNR and CDR2 FQNEAQ (reference sequence). The assay was immunoSEQ multiplex PCR, and TCRdb's table has in-frame clones only and misses some. The data contain about 24,000 clones, roughly 82% of them singletons.

The origin of this receptor is a human donor in good health. This chain connects TRBV7-9 to TRBJ2-2, with 10 bases aligning to TRBD1. Sequences were obtained from CD4+ T cells from PBMCs, cultured in vitro. CDR3 sequence reads: CASSPWGQGTGELFF. The CDR3 DNA sequence: TGTGCCAGCAGCCCGTGGGGACAGGGGACCGGGGAGCTGTTTTTT.